This TCR beta chain was recovered during a study of T cells in Graves' hyperthyroidism and ophthalmopathy. Turning to the study itself: Peripheral blood was collected at initial diagnosis, before any treatment.

Graves' hyperthyroidism is called stable when ophthalmopathy does not progress within 18 months. The PBMCs studied were ones that came from 10 ml fresh peripheral blood. From RNA transcripts, TCR beta CDR3 regions were amplified. When the TCR CDR3 underwent first-round RT-PCR, the HTBI primer set was used. TCRdb used MiXCR to reprocess the multiplex PCR reads, holding one entry per CDR3 protein. The data show hundreds of thousands of distinct CDR3 sequences, with over 15% seen just once and approximately 18% held by the top ten. In its sample, this clonotype was seen a few times. CDR3 size: 16 residues. Per germline, CDR1 MNHEY and CDR2 SMNVEV (reference sequence). Trimming pared 6 bases from V and 0 bases from J, leaving 18 bases between.

This chain links TRBV27 with TRBJ2-7, with a tentative D call TRBD1 (6 bases). This receptor was identified in a woman under 30 with Graves' hyperthyroidism. The sequencing sample was made of blood. This CDR3 is CASSPSWRQDSYEQYF. The CDR3 nucleotides are TGTGCCAGCAGCCCGTCCTGGAGACAGGACTCCTACGAGCAGTACTTC.